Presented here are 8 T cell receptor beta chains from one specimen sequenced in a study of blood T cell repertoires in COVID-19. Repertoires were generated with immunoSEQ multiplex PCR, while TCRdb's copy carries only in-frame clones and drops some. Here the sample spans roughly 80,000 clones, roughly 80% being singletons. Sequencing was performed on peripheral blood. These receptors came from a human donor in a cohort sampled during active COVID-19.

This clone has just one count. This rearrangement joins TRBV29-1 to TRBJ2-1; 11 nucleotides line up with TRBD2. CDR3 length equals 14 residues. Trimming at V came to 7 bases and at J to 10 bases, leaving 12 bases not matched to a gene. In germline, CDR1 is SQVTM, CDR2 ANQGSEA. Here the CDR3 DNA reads TGCAGCGGCCGGCCGGCCCTAGCGGGGGGAGAGCAGTTCTTC. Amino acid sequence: CSGRPALAGGEQFF.

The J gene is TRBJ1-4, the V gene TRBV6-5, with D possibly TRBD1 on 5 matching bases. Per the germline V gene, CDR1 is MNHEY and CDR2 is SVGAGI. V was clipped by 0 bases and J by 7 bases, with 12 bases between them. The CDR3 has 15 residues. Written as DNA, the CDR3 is TGTGCCAGCAGTTACTCGGGGGGGGACGGTGAAAAACTGTTTTTT. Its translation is CASSYSGGDGEKLFF.

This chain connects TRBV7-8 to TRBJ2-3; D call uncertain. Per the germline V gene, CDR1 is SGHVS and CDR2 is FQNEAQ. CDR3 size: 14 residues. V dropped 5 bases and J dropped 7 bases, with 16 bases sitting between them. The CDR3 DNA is TGTGCCAGCAGCCCCCAAGACTGGCTTCATACGCAGTATTTT. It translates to CASSPQDWLHTQYF.

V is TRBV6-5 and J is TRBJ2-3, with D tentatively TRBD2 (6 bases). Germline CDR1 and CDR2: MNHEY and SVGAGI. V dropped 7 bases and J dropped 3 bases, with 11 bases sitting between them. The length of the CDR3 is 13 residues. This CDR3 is CASNGLATDTQYF. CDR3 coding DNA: TGTGCCAGCAACGGGCTAGCGACAGATACGCAGTATTTT.

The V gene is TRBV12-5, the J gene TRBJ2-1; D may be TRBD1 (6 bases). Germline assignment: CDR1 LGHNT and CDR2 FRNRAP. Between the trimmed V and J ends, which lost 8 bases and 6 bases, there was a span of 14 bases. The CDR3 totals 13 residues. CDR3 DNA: TGTGCTAGTTCGACCCTAGGGGGCAATGAGCAGTTCTTC. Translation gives CASSTLGGNEQFF.

The CDR3: CASSSWDRVETQYF. CDR3 DNA: TGTGCCAGCAGTTCATGGGACAGGGTAGAGACCCAGTACTTC. The genes are TRBV6-5 and TRBJ2-5, with 9 bases matching TRBD1. Germline V gene data show CDR1 as MNHEY and CDR2 as SVGAGI. The CDR3 contains 14 residues. J was trimmed by 4 bases and V by 4 bases; bases with no gene match: 4.

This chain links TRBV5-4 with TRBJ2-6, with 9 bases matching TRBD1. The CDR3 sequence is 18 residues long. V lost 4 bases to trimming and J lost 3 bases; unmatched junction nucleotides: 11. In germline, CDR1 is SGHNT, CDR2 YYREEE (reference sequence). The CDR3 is CASSAAGTGSFGANVLTF. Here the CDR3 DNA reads TGTGCCAGCAGCGCAGCCGGGACAGGGAGTTTTGGGGCCAACGTCCTGACTTTC.

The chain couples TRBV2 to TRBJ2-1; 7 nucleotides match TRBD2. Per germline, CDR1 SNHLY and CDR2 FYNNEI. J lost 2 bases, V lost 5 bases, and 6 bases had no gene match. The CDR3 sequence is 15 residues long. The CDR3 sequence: CASSRRGDPYNEQFF. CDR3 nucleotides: TGTGCCAGCAGTCGACGGGGGGATCCCTACAATGAGCAGTTCTTC.